One sample yielded the 7 T cell receptor beta chains listed below, sequenced in a study of T cells in Graves' hyperthyroidism and ophthalmopathy. It was RNA transcripts that yielded the amplified TCR beta CDR3 regions. The study used the HTBI primer set for a first-round RT-PCR of the TCR CDR3. MiXCR, run by TCRdb on the multiplex PCR reads, gives a single entry per CDR3 protein. Among hundreds of thousands of distinct CDR3 sequences listed, less than 25% were seen once. Sequencing was carried out using blood. The receptors come from a man aged 25 to 40 with Graves' ophthalmopathy.

V and J are TRBV4-3 and TRBJ2-3; a possible D gene is TRBD2 (5 bases). CDR1 and CDR2 (germline): LGHNA, YSLEER. The CDR3 is made up of 15 amino acids. V was cut by 0 bases and J by 5 bases, with 12 bases left in between. In nucleotides, the CDR3 is TGCGCCAGCAGCCAAGATGGGCTAGCAGGAGATACGCAGTATTTT. The encoded protein is CASSQDGLAGDTQYF.

This clonotype appeared a few times. The chain employs TRBV29-1 and TRBJ1-1; 8 positions agree with TRBD1. J lost 0 bases, V lost 3 bases, and 9 bases had no gene match. CDR3 length: 16 amino acids. Germline assignment: CDR1 SQVTM and CDR2 ANQGSEA. The DNA for the CDR3 is TGCAGCGTTGAGGGCAGGGGGCCCGGTATGAACACTGAAGCTTTCTTT. Translating gives CSVEGRGPGMNTEAFF.

This clonotype was detected many times. The rearrangement joins TRBV12-3 or TRBV12-4 to TRBJ1-1; no clear D gene. The CDR3 is 13 amino acids. V dropped 3 bases and J dropped 1 base, with 6 bases sitting between them. CDR3 protein: CASSLYGNTEAFF. CDR3 DNA: TGTGCCAGCAGTTTGTACGGGAACACTGAAGCTTTCTTT.

This sequence joins TRBV20-1 and TRBJ1-4, with D perhaps matching TRBD1 (5 bases). There are 14 residues in the CDR3. Germline CDR1 DFQATT, CDR2 SNEGSKA (reference sequence). V lost 0 bases and J 5 bases, leaving 10 bases between the germline ends. The CDR3: CSARDLAGNEKLFF. The CDR3 DNA sequence: TGCAGTGCTAGAGATCTGGCAGGGAATGAAAAACTGTTTTTT.

The rearrangement joins TRBV6-9 to TRBJ2-5; TRBD2 aligns across 10 bases. Germline CDR1 and CDR2: MNHGY and SVAAGI. The CDR3 loop spans 15 amino acids. Losses at the gene ends were 4 bases for V and 7 bases for J; bases not matched to a gene: 9. The CDR3 DNA follows: TGTGCCAGCAGTTCCCGCGGACTAGCGGACTCGACCCAGTACTTC. Its translation: CASSSRGLADSTQYF.

The rearrangement links TRBV25-1 to TRBJ2-7; 11 bases line up with TRBD2. The germline V gene has CDR1 MGHDK and CDR2 SYGVNS. V lost 0 bases, J lost 3 bases, and 4 bases stayed unmatched. The CDR3 has 16 residues. CDR3 nucleotide sequence: TGTGCCAGCAGTGAATATGGGACTAGCGGCTACTACGAGCAGTACTTC. Residues: CASSEYGTSGYYEQYF.

Worth noting for this clonotype: Given a much more abundant clone one base away, this may be a read error. CDR3 region: CASSAGTANYGYTF. CDR3 nucleotides: TGTGCCAGCAGCGCCGGGACAGCTAACTATGGCTACACCTTC. The J gene is TRBJ1-2, the V gene TRBV9, with 7 bases fitting TRBD1. Germline assignment: CDR1 SGDLS and CDR2 YYNGEE. V gave up 3 bases and J gave up 0 bases; unmatched junction bases: 2. CDR3 length: 14 amino acids.